This T cell receptor beta chain was identified during a study of Tregs in tolerant kidney transplant recipients. In the study overall: The nonmyeloablative bone marrow transplants came from related graft donors, with transient mixed chimerism.

Before regulatory T cell sorting, thawed PBMCs rested overnight at 37°C in roughly 200 IU/ml IL-2. Whole-study findings and limits: Changing PCR primers prevented nucleotide comparison between some patients' samples. No direct test of biological reproducibility was done here.

The table came from immunoSEQ multiplex PCR; TCRdb's copy has only in-frame clones and leaves some out. The sample shows approximately 60,000 clones, around 98% of them seen only once. As concerns this clone: Its matching antigen is unknown.

Germline V gene data show CDR1 as SGHRS and CDR2 as YFSETQ. The CDR3 runs to 16 residues. Unmatched junction bases numbered 13, after V lost 4 bases and J lost 8 bases. This chain uses TRBV5-1 with TRBJ2-4; the match to TRBD1 covers 9 bases. The sequencing used Tregs from blood, collected before the transplant. The TCR was taken from a human donor who received a combined kidney and bone marrow transplant. CDR3 loop: CASSMTTGGLGHIQYF. DNA of the CDR3: TGCGCCAGCAGCATGACTACAGGGGGCTTGGGGCACATTCAGTACTTC.